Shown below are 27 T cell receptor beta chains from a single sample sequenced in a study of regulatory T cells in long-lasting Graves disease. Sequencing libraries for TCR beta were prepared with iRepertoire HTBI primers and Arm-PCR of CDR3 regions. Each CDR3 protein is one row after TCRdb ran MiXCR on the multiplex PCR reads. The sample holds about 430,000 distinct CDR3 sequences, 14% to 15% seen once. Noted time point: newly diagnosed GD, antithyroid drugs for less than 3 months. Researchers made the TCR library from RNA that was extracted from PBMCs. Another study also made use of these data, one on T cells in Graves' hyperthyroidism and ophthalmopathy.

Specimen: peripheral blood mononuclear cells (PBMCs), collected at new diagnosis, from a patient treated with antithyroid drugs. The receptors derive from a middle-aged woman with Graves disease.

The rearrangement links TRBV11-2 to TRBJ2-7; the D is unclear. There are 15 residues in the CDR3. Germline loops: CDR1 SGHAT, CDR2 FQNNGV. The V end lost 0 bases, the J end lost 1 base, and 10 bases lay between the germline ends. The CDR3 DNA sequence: TGTGCCAGCAGCTTAGAAGGGCACAGTTCCTACGAGCAGTACTTC. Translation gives CASSLEGHSSYEQYF.

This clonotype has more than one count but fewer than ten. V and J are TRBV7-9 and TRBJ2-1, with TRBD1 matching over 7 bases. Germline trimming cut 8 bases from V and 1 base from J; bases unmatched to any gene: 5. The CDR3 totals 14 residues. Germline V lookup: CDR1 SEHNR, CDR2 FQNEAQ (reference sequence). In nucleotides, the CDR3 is TGTGCCAGCGAGGGACAGCAATCCTACAATGAGCAGTTCTTC. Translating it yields CASEGQQSYNEQFF.

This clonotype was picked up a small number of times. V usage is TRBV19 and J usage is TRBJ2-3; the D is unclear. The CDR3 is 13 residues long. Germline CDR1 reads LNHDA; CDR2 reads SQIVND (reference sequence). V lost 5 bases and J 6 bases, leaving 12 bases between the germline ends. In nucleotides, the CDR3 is TGTGCCAGTAGTCACTCCCTTACGGATACGCAGTATTTT. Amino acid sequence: CASSHSLTDTQYF. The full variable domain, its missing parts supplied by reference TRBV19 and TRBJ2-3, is DGGITQSPKYLFRKEGQNVTLSCEQNLNHDAMYWYRQDPGQGLRLIYYSQIVNDFQKGDIAEGYSVSREKKESFPLTVTSAQKNPTAFYLCASSHSLTDTQYFGPGTRLTVL.

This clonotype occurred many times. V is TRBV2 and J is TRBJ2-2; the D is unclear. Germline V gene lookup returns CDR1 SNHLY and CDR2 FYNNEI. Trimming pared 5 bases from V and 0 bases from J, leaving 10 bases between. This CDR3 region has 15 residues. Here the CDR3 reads CASSWVESNTGELFF. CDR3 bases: TGTGCCAGCAGTTGGGTCGAATCGAACACCGGGGAGCTGTTTTTT.

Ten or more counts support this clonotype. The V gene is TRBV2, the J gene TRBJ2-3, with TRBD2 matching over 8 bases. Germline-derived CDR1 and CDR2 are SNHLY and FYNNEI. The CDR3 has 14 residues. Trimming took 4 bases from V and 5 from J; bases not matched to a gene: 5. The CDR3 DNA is TGTGCCAGCAGTGTGAGCGGGAGAAGAGATACGCAGTATTTT. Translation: CASSVSGRRDTQYF. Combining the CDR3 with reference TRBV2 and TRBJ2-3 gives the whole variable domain EPEVTQTPSHQVTQMGQEVILRCVPISNHLYFYWYRQILGQKVEFLVSFYNNEISEKSEIFDDQFSVERPDGSNFTLKIRSTKLEDSAMYFCASSVSGRRDTQYFGPGTRLTVL.

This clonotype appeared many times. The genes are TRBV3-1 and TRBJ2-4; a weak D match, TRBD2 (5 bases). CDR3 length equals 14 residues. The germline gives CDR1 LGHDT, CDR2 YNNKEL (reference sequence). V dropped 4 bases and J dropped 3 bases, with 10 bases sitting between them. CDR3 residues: CASSPVAGKNIQYF. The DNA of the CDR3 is TGTGCCAGCAGCCCCGTCGCGGGCAAAAACATTCAGTACTTC.

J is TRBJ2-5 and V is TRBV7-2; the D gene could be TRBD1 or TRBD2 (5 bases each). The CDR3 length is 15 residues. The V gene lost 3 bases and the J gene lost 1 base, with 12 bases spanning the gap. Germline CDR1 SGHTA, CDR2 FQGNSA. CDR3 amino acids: CASSFRSGTQETQYF. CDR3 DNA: TGTGCCAGCAGCTTCCGCTCCGGGACCCAAGAGACCCAGTACTTC.

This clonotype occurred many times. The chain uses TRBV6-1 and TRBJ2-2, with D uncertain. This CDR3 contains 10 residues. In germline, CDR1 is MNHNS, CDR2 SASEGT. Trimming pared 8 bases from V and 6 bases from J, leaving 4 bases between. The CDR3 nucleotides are TGTGCCAGCCGGGCCGGGGAGCTGTTTTTT. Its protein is CASRAGELFF.

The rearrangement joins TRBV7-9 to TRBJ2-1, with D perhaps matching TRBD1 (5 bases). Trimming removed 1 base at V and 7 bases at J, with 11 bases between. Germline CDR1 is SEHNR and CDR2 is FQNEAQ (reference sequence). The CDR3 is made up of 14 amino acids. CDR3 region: CASSLGGLVNEQFF. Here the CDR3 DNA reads TGTGCCAGCAGCTTAGGGGGCCTGGTGAATGAGCAGTTCTTC.

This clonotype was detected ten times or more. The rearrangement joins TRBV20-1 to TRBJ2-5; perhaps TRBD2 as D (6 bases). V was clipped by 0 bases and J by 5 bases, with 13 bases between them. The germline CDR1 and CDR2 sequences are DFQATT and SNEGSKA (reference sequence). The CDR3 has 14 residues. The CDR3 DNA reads TGCAGTGCTAGAGATCCGGGAGTGGGTGAGACCCAGTACTTC. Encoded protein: CSARDPGVGETQYF.

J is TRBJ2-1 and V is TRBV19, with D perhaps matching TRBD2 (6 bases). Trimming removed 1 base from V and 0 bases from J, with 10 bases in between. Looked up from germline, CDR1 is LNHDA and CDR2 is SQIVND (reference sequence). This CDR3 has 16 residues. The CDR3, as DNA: TGTGCCAGTAGTATAGCCCGGGGGAGCTCCTACAATGAGCAGTTCTTC. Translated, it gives CASSIARGSSYNEQFF. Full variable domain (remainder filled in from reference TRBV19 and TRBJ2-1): DGGITQSPKYLFRKEGQNVTLSCEQNLNHDAMYWYRQDPGQGLRLIYYSQIVNDFQKGDIAEGYSVSREKKESFPLTVTSAQKNPTAFYLCASSIARGSSYNEQFFGPGTRLTVL.

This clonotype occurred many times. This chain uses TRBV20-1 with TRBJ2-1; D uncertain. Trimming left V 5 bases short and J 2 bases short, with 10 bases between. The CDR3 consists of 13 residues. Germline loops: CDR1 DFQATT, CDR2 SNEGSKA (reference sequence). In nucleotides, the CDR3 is TGCAGTGCTGGTCCGTCGACCTACAATGAGCAGTTCTTC. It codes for CSAGPSTYNEQFF.

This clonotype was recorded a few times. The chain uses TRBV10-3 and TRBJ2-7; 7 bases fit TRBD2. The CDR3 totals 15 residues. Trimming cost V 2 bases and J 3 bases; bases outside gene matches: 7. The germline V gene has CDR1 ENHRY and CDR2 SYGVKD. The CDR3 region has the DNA TGTGCCATCAGTGAGGGGGGGGGATTTGTCTACGAGCAGTACTTC. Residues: CAISEGGGFVYEQYF.

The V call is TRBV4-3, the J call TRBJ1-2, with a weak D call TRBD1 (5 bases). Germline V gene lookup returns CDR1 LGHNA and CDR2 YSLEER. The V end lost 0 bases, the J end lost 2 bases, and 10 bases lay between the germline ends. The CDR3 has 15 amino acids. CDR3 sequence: CASSQDRTSNYGYTF. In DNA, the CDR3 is TGCGCCAGCAGCCAAGATAGGACAAGCAACTATGGCTACACCTTC.

CDR3 sequence (DNA): TGTGCCAGTAGTATAGGGAGACAGCAGCCCCAGCATTTT. Its translation is CASSIGRQQPQHF. V usage is TRBV19 and J usage is TRBJ1-5; possibly TRBD1 for D (5 bases). Germline loops: CDR1 LNHDA, CDR2 SQIVND (reference sequence). The CDR3 loop spans 13 amino acids. V was clipped by 1 base and J by 7 bases, with 8 bases between them.

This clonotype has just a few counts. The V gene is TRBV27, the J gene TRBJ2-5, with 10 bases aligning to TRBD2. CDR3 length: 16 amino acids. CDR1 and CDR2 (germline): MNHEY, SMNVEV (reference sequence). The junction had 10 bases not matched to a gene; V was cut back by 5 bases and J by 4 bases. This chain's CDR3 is CASSPRAGGPGETQYF. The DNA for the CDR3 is TGTGCCAGCAGTCCTCGAGCGGGAGGGCCCGGAGAGACCCAGTACTTC.

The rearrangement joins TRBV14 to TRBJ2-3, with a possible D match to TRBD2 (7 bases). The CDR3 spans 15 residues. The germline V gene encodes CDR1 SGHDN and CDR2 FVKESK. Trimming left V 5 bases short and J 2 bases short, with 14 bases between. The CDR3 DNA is TGTGCCAGCAGCACCGTCGGGGGGCCCACAGATACGCAGTATTTT. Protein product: CASSTVGGPTDTQYF.

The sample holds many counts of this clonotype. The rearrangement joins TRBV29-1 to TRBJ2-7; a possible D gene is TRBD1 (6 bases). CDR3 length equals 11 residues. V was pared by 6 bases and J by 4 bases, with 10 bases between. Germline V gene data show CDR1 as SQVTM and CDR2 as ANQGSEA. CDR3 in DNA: TGCAGCGTGGCGGACAGTTACGAGCAGTACTTC. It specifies CSVADSYEQYF.

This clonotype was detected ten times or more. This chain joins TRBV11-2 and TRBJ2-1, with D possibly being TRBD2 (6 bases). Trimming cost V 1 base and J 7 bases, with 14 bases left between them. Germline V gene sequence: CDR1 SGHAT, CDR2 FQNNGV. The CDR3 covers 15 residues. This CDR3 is CASSLGGLAQNEQFF. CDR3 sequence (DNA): TGTGCCAGCAGCTTAGGAGGGCTAGCGCAAAATGAGCAGTTCTTC.

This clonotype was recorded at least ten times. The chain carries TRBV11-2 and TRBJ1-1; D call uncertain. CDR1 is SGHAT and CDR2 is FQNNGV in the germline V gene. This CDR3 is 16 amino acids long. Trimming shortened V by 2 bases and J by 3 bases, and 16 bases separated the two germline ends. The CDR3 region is CASSLWSLKLDTEAFF. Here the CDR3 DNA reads TGTGCCAGCAGCTTATGGTCGCTCAAATTGGACACTGAAGCTTTCTTT.

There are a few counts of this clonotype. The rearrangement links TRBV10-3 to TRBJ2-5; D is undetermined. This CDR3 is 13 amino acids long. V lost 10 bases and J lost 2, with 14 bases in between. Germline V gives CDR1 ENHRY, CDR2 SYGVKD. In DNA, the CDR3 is TGTGCCACCTCAATAGATCGGCAAGAGACCCAGTACTTC. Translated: CATSIDRQETQYF.

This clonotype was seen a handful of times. The CDR3 is CSARARGTSGRGNTGELFF. The CDR3, as DNA: TGCAGTGCTAGAGCCCGGGGGACTAGCGGGAGAGGGAACACCGGGGAGCTGTTTTTT. The chain joins TRBV20-1 to TRBJ2-2; 14 nucleotides agree with TRBD2. CDR3 length: 19 amino acids. Germline V gene sequence: CDR1 DFQATT, CDR2 SNEGSKA (reference sequence). V shed 1 base, J shed 1 base, and the junction held 8 bases outside the gene matches.

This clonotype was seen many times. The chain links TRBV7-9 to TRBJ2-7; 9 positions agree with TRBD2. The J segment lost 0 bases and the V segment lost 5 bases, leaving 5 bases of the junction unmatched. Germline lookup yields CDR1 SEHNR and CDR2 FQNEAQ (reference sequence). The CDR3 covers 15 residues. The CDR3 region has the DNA TGTGCCAGCAGCCCCCCGGGACTAGCCTCCTACGAGCAGTACTTC. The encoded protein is CASSPPGLASYEQYF.

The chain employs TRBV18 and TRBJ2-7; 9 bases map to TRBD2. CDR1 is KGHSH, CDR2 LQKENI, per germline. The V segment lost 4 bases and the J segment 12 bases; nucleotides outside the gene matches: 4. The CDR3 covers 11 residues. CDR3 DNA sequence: TGTGCCAGCTCACAGGCGGGGGGGCGGTACTTC. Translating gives CASSQAGGRYF. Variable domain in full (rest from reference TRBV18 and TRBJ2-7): NAGVMQNPRHLVRRRGQEARLRCSPMKGHSHVYWYRQLPEEGLKFMVYLQKENIIDESGMPKERFSAEFPKEGPSILRIQQVVRGDSAAYFCASSQAGGRYFGPGTRLTVT.

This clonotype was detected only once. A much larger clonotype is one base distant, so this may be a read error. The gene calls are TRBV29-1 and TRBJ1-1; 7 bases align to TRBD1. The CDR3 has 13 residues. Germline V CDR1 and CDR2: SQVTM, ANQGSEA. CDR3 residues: CGVETGLNTEAFF. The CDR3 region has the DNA TGCGGCGTTGAGACAGGGTTGAACACTGAAGCTTTCTTT. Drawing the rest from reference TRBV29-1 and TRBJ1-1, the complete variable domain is SAVISQKPSRDICQRGTSLTIQCQVDSQVTMMFWYRQQPGQSLTLIATANQGSEATYESGFVIDKFPISRPNLTFSTLTVSNMSPEDSSIYLCGVETGLNTEAFFGQGTRLTVV.

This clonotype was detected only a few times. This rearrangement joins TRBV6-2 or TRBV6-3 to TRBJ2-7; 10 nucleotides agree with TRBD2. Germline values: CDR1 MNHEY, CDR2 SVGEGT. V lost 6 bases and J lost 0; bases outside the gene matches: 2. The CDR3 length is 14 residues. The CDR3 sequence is CASRGLADSYEQYF. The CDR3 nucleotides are TGTGCCAGCAGAGGACTAGCGGACTCCTACGAGCAGTACTTC.

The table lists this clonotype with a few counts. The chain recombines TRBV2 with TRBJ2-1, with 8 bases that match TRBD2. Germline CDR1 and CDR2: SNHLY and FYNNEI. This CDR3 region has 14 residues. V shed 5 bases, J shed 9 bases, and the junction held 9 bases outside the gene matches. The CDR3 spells CASSLGAGEGEQFF. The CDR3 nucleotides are TGTGCCAGCAGTTTAGGAGCGGGAGAAGGTGAGCAGTTCTTC.